This T cell receptor beta chain was profiled in a study of STAT3 mutations in large granular lymphocyte leukemia. Overall study context: More than half of T-LGLL patients received immunosuppressive therapy.

Some clones are missing from TCRdb's copy, which holds only in-frame ones; the method was immunoSEQ multiplex PCR. The data hold some 1,800 clones, with roughly three fifths observed a single time. Whole-study results and caveats: All newly emerging clones after therapy were STAT3 wild type. Samples missed the first appearance of the clone. Every T-LGLL patient had at least one immunodominant TCRbeta clonotype.

V lost 2 bases and J 5 bases, leaving 9 bases between the germline ends. CDR3 length: 12 residues. Germline CDR1 is GTSNPN and CDR2 is SVGIG (reference sequence). For this clone: Its antigen remains unidentified.

The chain carries TRBV30 and TRBJ2-5; D ambiguous. The sequence came from a woman between 65 and 79 years old with T-cell large granular lymphocyte leukemia. Some clones in this sample may be carry-over from other donors' samples. Sequencing input: peripheral blood mononuclear cells. This CDR3 reads CAWSPSGETQYF. In nucleotides, the CDR3 is TGTGCCTGGAGTCCCTCCGGGGAGACCCAGTACTTC.